This T cell receptor (beta chain) was captured by sequencing in a study of beta chain features in type 1 diabetes. This clone was picked up a small number of times. Sequenced material consisted of expressed TCRB transcripts (all of the isolated RNA was reverse transcribed). TCRdb keeps only in-frame clones here, not all; method: immunoSEQ multiplex PCR. The table records 90,000 to 110,000 clones, less than 40% of them present only once. V lost 4 bases and J lost 6; bases outside the gene matches: 12. Looked up from germline, CDR1 is SGHRS and CDR2 is YFSETQ. This CDR3 contains 16 residues. Markers CD45RO/CCR7/CD25/CD127/CD95/CD27 served to sort CD4+ naive, central memory, regulatory and stem cell-like memory cells.

The sequenced sample was stem cell memory CD4+ T cells from blood. The V and J genes are TRBV5-1 and TRBJ2-1; 8 bases match TRBD2. The sequence was obtained from a woman between 18 and 29 years old in good health. DNA of the CDR3: TGCGCCAGCAGCGGCCCCGGCGGGGGGAGAGGCAATGAGCAGTTCTTC. The encoded protein is CASSGPGGGRGNEQFF.